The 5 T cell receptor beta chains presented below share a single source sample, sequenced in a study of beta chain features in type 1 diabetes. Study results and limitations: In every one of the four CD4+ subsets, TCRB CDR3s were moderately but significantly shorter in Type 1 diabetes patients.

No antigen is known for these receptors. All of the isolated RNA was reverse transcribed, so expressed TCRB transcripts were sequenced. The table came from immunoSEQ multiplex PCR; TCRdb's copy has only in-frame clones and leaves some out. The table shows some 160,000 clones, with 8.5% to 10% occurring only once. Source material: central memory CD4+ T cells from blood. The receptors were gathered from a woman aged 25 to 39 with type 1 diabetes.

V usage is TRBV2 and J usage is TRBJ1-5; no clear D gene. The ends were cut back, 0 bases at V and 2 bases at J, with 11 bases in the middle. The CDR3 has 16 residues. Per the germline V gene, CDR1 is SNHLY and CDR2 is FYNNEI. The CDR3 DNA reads TGTGCCAGCAGTGAAGCGATAGGAGGAGGCAATCAGCCCCAGCATTTT. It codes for CASSEAIGGGNQPQHF.

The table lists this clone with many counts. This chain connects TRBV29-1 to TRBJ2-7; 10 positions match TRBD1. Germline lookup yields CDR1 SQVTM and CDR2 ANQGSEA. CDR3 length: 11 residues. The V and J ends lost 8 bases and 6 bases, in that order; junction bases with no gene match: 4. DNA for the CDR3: TGCAGCACGGGACAGGGGCCCGAGCAGTACTTC. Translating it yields CSTGQGPEQYF.

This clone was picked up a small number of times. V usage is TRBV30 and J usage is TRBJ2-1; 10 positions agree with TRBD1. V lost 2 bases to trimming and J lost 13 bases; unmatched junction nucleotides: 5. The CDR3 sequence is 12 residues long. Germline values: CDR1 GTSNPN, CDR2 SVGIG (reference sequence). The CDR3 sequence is CAWSIGTGEQFF. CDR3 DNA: TGTGCCTGGAGTATAGGGACAGGGGAACAGTTCTTC.

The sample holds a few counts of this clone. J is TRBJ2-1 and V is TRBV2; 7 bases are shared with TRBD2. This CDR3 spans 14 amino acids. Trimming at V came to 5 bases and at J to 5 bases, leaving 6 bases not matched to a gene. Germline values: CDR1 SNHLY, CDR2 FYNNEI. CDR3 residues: CASSPTSVNNEQFF. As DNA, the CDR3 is TGTGCCAGCAGTCCAACTAGCGTCAACAATGAGCAGTTCTTC.

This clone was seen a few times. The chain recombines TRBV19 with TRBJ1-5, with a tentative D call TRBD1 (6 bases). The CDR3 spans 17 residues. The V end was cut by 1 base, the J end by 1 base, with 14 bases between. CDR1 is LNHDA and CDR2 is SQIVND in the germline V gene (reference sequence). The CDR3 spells CASSIGTTGSSNQPQHF. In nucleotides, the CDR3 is TGTGCCAGTAGTATAGGTACTACAGGGAGCAGCAATCAGCCCCAGCATTTT. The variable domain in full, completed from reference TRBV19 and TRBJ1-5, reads DGGITQSPKYLFRKEGQNVTLSCEQNLNHDAMYWYRQDPGQGLRLIYYSQIVNDFQKGDIAEGYSVSREKKESFPLTVTSAQKNPTAFYLCASSIGTTGSSNQPQHFGDGTRLSIL.